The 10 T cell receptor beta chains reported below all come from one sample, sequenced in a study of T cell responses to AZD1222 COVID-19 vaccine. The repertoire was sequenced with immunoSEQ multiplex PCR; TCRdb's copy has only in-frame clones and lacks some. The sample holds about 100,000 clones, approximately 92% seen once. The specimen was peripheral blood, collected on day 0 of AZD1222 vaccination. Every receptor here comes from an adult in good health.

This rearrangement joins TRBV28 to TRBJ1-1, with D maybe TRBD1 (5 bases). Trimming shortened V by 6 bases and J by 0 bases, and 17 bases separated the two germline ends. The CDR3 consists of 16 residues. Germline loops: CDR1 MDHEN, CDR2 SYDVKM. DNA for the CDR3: TGTGCCAGCAGCACAGGAAGAAGGGGCATGAACACTGAAGCTTTCTTT. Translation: CASSTGRRGMNTEAFF.

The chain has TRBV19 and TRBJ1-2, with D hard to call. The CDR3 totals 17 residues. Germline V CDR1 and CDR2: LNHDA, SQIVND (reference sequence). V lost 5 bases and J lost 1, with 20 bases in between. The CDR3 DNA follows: TGTGCCAGTAGTGCGAGACGGATATCGAACTTTAACTATGGCTACACCTTC. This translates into CASSARRISNFNYGYTF. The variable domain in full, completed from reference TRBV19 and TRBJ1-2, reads DGGITQSPKYLFRKEGQNVTLSCEQNLNHDAMYWYRQDPGQGLRLIYYSQIVNDFQKGDIAEGYSVSREKKESFPLTVTSAQKNPTAFYLCASSARRISNFNYGYTFGSGTRLTVV.

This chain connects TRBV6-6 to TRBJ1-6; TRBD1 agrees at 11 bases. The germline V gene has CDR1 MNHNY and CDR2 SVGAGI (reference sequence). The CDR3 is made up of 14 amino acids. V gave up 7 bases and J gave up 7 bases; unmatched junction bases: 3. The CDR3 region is CASTRDRGNSPLHF. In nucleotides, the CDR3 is TGTGCCAGCACCCGGGACAGGGGGAATTCACCCCTCCACTTT.

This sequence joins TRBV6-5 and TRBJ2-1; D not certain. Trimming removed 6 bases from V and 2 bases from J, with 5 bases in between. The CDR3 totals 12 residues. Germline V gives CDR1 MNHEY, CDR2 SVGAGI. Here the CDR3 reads CASRTTYNEQFF. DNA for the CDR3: TGTGCCAGCAGGACGACCTACAATGAGCAGTTCTTC.

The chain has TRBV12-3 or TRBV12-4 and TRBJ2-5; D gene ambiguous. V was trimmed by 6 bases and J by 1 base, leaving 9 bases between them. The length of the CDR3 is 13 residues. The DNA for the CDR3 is TGTGCCAGCAGCATGGGCAGCCAAGAGACCCAGTACTTC. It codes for CASSMGSQETQYF.

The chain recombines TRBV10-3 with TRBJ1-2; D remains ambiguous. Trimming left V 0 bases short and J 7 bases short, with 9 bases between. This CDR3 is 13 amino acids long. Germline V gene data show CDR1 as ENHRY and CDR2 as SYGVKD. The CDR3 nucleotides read TGTGCCATCAGTGAGTCGCGGGTGAGTGGCTACACCTTC. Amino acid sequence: CAISESRVSGYTF.

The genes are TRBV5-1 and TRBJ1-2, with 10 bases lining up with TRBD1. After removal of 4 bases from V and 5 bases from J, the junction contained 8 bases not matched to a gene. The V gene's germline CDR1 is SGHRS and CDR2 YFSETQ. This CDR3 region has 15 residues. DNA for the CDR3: TGCGCCAGCAGCCCCGGGACAGGGGTAAGGTATGGCTACACCTTC. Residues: CASSPGTGVRYGYTF.

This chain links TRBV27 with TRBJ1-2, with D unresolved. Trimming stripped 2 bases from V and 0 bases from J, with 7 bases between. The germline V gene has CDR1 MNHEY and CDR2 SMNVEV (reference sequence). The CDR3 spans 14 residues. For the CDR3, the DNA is TGTGCCAGCAGTTTAAGTAGAGCTAACTATGGCTACACCTTC. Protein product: CASSLSRANYGYTF.

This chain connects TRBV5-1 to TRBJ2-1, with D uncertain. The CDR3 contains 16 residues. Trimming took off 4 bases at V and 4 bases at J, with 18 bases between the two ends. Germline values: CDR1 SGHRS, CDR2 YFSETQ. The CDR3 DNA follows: TGCGCCAGCAGCCCAAGGACGAGCCTTGAGTACAATGAGCAGTTCTTC. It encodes CASSPRTSLEYNEQFF.

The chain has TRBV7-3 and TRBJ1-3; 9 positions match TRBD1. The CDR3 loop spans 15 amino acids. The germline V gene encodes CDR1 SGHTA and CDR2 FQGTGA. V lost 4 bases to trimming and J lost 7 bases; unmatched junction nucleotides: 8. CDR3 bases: TGTGCCAGCAGCTCCTCAGCCGGGACAGGGAACACCATATATTTT. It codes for CASSSSAGTGNTIYF.